The 17 T cell receptor beta chains listed next were all sequenced from one sample in a study of blood T cell repertoires in COVID-19. Sequenced by immunoSEQ multiplex PCR; TCRdb stores in-frame clones only, minus some. The repertoire holds 160,000 or so clones, with around 75% as singletons. The sequencing input was peripheral blood. The receptors shown here come from an elderly woman with acute or convalescent COVID-19.

The chain carries TRBV5-1 and TRBJ2-7; 8 bases are shared with TRBD2. Germline loops: CDR1 SGHRS, CDR2 YFSETQ. Losses at the gene ends were 4 bases for V and 5 bases for J; bases not matched to a gene: 11. The CDR3 sequence is 15 residues long. CDR3 sequence: CASSPRSGRSNEQYF. The CDR3 DNA reads TGCGCCAGCAGCCCTAGAAGCGGGAGAAGCAACGAGCAGTACTTC.

The chain uses TRBV5-4 and TRBJ1-6, with 9 bases matching TRBD1. The CDR3 covers 15 residues. The V and J ends lost 0 bases and 9 bases, in that order; junction bases with no gene match: 4. Germline V gives CDR1 SGHNT, CDR2 YYREEE (reference sequence). The CDR3 region has the DNA TGTGCCAGCAGCTTGGGTGGGACAGGGTCTTCACCCCTCCACTTT. The encoded protein is CASSLGGTGSSPLHF.

The V and J genes are TRBV29-1 and TRBJ2-6, with D maybe TRBD1 (5 bases). CDR1 SQVTM and CDR2 ANQGSEA come from the germline V gene. V was clipped by 0 bases and J by 0 bases, with 15 bases between them. CDR3 length: 18 amino acids. The CDR3 DNA reads TGCAGCGTTGAAGATCGGCAGGGTATCCTCTCTGGGGCCAACGTCCTGACTTTC. Protein product: CSVEDRQGILSGANVLTF. Complete variable domain (other parts from reference TRBV29-1 and TRBJ2-6): SAVISQKPSRDICQRGTSLTIQCQVDSQVTMMFWYRQQPGQSLTLIATANQGSEATYESGFVIDKFPISRPNLTFSTLTVSNMSPEDSSIYLCSVEDRQGILSGANVLTFGAGSRLTVL.

This clone occurred a few times. The rearrangement links TRBV27 to TRBJ1-1, with a tentative D call TRBD1 (6 bases). The V gene's germline CDR1 is MNHEY and CDR2 SMNVEV (reference sequence). The CDR3 has 14 amino acids. The germline V and J ends were trimmed by 5 bases and 6 bases, with 16 bases remaining between them. This CDR3 reads CASSSLDRMAEAFF. The DNA for the CDR3 is TGTGCCAGCAGTAGTCTGGACAGAATGGCTGAAGCTTTCTTT.

This clone occurred once. This chain joins TRBV6-6 and TRBJ2-7; TRBD1 aligns across 7 bases. The CDR3 loop spans 17 amino acids. The germline gives CDR1 MNHNY, CDR2 SVGAGI (reference sequence). Trimming removed 5 bases from V and 0 bases from J; junction bases left unmatched: 13. The CDR3 is CASSHPFGQAISYEQYF. CDR3 in DNA: TGTGCCAGCAGTCACCCCTTTGGACAGGCGATCTCCTACGAGCAGTACTTC.

The V gene is TRBV25-1, the J gene TRBJ2-7, with 12 bases fitting TRBD2. Germline-derived CDR1 and CDR2 are MGHDK and SYGVNS. Unmatched junction bases numbered 5, after V lost 6 bases and J lost 2 bases. The CDR3 is made up of 15 amino acids. The CDR3 DNA is TGTGCCAGCAGCCCCCCTAGCGGGAGGGCCTACGAGCAGTACTTC. It is translated as CASSPPSGRAYEQYF.

The chain has TRBV29-1 and TRBJ2-5; D is unclear. Per germline, CDR1 SQVTM and CDR2 ANQGSEA. V gave up 5 bases and J gave up 2 bases, with 15 bases separating them. This CDR3 spans 14 amino acids. In nucleotides, the CDR3 is TGCAGCGTTAAGTTACTCTTTTTACAAGAGACCCAGTACTTC. Protein: CSVKLLFLQETQYF. Combining the CDR3 with reference TRBV29-1 and TRBJ2-5 gives the whole variable domain SAVISQKPSRDICQRGTSLTIQCQVDSQVTMMFWYRQQPGQSLTLIATANQGSEATYESGFVIDKFPISRPNLTFSTLTVSNMSPEDSSIYLCSVKLLFLQETQYFGPGTRLLVL.

This clone has ten or more counts. The gene calls are TRBV25-1 and TRBJ1-2; D remains unclear. This CDR3 spans 15 amino acids. The germline CDR1 and CDR2 sequences are MGHDK and SYGVNS. Trimming removed 1 base at V and 6 bases at J, with 15 bases between. The CDR3 region has the DNA TGTGCCAGCAGTGAATTAATCCAGGATGATGATGGCTACACCTTC. Amino acids: CASSELIQDDDGYTF.

This clone was observed at least ten times. The chain has TRBV13 and TRBJ2-1; TRBD2 matches 14 bases. Trimming removed 5 bases from V and 6 bases from J; junction bases left unmatched: 12. CDR3 length equals 18 residues. CDR1 is PRHDT, CDR2 FYEKMQ, per germline (reference sequence). CDR3 sequence reads: CASSKPGLAGVGRNEQFF. CDR3 nucleotide sequence: TGTGCCAGCAGCAAACCGGGACTAGCGGGAGTAGGTCGCAATGAGCAGTTCTTC.

V and J are TRBV28 and TRBJ2-1, with a possible D match to TRBD2 (5 bases). The germline V gene encodes CDR1 MDHEN and CDR2 SYDVKM. The CDR3 runs to 13 residues. V was cut by 8 bases and J by 7 bases, with 15 bases left in between. The DNA for the CDR3 is TGTGCCAGCTATCAGCCTAGCAGGAATGAGCAGTTCTTC. Its translation: CASYQPSRNEQFF.

J is TRBJ2-7 and V is TRBV4-1, with TRBD2 identical over 11 bases. V lost 0 bases and J lost 1; bases outside the gene matches: 8. The germline V gene has CDR1 MGHRA and CDR2 YSYEKL. This CDR3 has 18 amino acids. For the CDR3, the DNA is TGCGCCAGCAGCCAAGATATGACTAGCGGGGAGAGTTCCTACGAGCAGTACTTC. The encoded protein is CASSQDMTSGESSYEQYF.

The chain is built from TRBV7-9 and TRBJ1-5; 11 nucleotides align to TRBD1. This CDR3 is built from 14 residues. The trim removed 6 bases at V and 7 bases at J, leaving 5 bases unmatched. The germline V gene has CDR1 SEHNR and CDR2 FQNEAQ (reference sequence). CDR3 sequence (DNA): TGTGCCAGCAGTCCAGGGACAGGGGGACAGCCCCAGCATTTT. Protein sequence: CASSPGTGGQPQHF.

The rearrangement joins TRBV27 to TRBJ2-1, with D perhaps TRBD2 (5 bases). From germline, CDR1 is MNHEY and CDR2 SMNVEV (reference sequence). The V and J ends lost 6 bases and 6 bases respectively, with 18 bases between them. The CDR3 is 15 amino acids. The CDR3 DNA follows: TGTGCCAGCAGGTCAGAGGGATGGGTTGCCAATGAGCAGTTCTTC. Residues: CASRSEGWVANEQFF.

The CDR3 reads CASSLALLSYNEQFF. The CDR3 DNA reads TGTGCCAGCAGCTTAGCGCTACTTTCCTACAATGAGCAGTTCTTC. The V call is TRBV7-9, the J call TRBJ2-1; D remains ambiguous. Germline V lookup: CDR1 SEHNR, CDR2 FQNEAQ (reference sequence). This CDR3 has 15 amino acids. V was clipped by 0 bases and J by 1 base, with 7 bases between them.

This chain uses TRBV19 with TRBJ2-4; 7 bases are shared with TRBD2. The germline V gene encodes CDR1 LNHDA and CDR2 SQIVND (reference sequence). The trim removed 5 bases at V and 4 bases at J, leaving 5 bases unmatched. This CDR3 spans 14 amino acids. The CDR3 is CASSWQGGKNIQYF. The CDR3 DNA follows: TGTGCCAGTAGTTGGCAGGGAGGGAAAAACATTCAGTACTTC.

CDR3 loop: CASSPKQISGNTIYF. CDR3 DNA sequence: TGTGCCAGCTCACCAAAACAGATCTCTGGAAACACCATATATTTT. The chain carries TRBV18 and TRBJ1-3; unclear D gene. V lost 2 bases and J lost 0, with 8 bases in between. The germline CDR1 and CDR2 sequences are KGHSH and LQKENI. This CDR3 spans 15 amino acids.

This clone was detected a few times. The V gene is TRBV14, the J gene TRBJ2-1; 8 bases match TRBD1. The V and J ends lost 2 bases and 10 bases, in that order; junction bases with no gene match: 4. Germline CDR1 is SGHDN and CDR2 is FVKESK. This CDR3 comprises 13 residues. The CDR3 loop reads CASSQMTGAEQFF. The CDR3 DNA follows: TGTGCCAGCAGCCAAATGACAGGGGCCGAGCAGTTCTTC.